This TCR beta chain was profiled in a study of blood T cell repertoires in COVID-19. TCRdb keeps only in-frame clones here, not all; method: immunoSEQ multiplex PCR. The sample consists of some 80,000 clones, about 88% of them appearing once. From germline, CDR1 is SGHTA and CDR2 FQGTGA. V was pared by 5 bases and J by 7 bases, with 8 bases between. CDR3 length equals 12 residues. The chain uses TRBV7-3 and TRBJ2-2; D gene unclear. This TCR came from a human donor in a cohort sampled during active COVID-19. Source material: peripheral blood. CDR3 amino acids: CASSLDFGELFF. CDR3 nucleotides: TGTGCCAGCAGCCTCGACTTCGGGGAGCTGTTTTTT. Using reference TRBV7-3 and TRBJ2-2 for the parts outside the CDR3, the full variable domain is GAGVSQTPSNKVTEKGKYVELRCDPISGHTALYWYRQSLGQGPEFLIYFQGTGAADDSGLPNDRFFAVRPEGSVSTLKIQRTERGDSAVYLCASSLDFGELFFGEGSRLTVL.